A single sample gave rise to the 26 T cell receptor beta chains below, sequenced in a study of cytomegalovirus exposure and HLA in healthy donors. PCR used 60 Vbeta primers and 13 Jbeta primers. Assay used: immunoSEQ multiplex PCR; TCRdb lists only in-frame clones, some missing. The sample lists about 140,000 clones, roughly 80% seen once, with around 8.1% in the top ten. Specimen: PBMCs. Source of these receptors: a woman between 45 and 65 years old in good health and CMV-seropositive.

The V gene is TRBV5-4, the J gene TRBJ2-5; tentative D call: TRBD1 (6 bases). The ends were cut back, 2 bases at V and 4 bases at J, with 6 bases in the middle. CDR3 length: 12 residues. CDR1 SGHNT and CDR2 YYREEE come from the germline V gene (reference sequence). This CDR3 reads CASSFRGETQYF. The CDR3 coding sequence is TGTGCCAGCAGCTTCAGGGGAGAGACCCAGTACTTC.

V and J are TRBV7-3 and TRBJ1-2; 10 bases align to TRBD1. The CDR3 loop spans 15 amino acids. The germline gives CDR1 SGHTA, CDR2 FQGTGA. With V trimmed by 3 bases and J by 4 bases, 5 bases remained unmatched. The CDR3 here is CASSLDRGDPYGYTF. In nucleotides, the CDR3 is TGTGCCAGCAGCTTGGACAGGGGGGATCCCTATGGCTACACCTTC. The full variable domain, rest sourced from reference TRBV7-3 and TRBJ1-2, is GAGVSQTPSNKVTEKGKYVELRCDPISGHTALYWYRQSLGQGPEFLIYFQGTGAADDSGLPNDRFFAVRPEGSVSTLKIQRTERGDSAVYLCASSLDRGDPYGYTFGSGTRLTVV.

This clone has just a few counts. The rearrangement uses TRBV6-1 and TRBJ2-7; 11 bases agree with TRBD1. V gave up 6 bases and J gave up 2 bases; unmatched junction bases: 3. Germline V gene sequence: CDR1 MNHNS, CDR2 SASEGT. The CDR3 has 14 residues. This chain's CDR3 is CASSLGQGAYEQYF. Written as DNA, the CDR3 is TGTGCCAGCAGCCTGGGACAGGGGGCCTACGAGCAGTACTTC.

V usage is TRBV15 and J usage is TRBJ1-5, with D maybe TRBD1 (5 bases). Trimming pared 5 bases from V and 3 bases from J, leaving 8 bases between. The CDR3 sequence is 13 residues long. Germline V gene lookup returns CDR1 LNHNV and CDR2 YYDKDF (reference sequence). CDR3 DNA: TGTGCCACCAGCGGACAAAACAATCAGCCCCAGCATTTT. Its protein product is CATSGQNNQPQHF.

The CDR3 loop reads CASSPREGYGYTF. The CDR3 DNA is TGTGCCAGCAGCCCTAGGGAGGGTTATGGCTACACCTTC. The chain recombines TRBV7-3 with TRBJ1-2, with no clear D. This CDR3 region has 13 residues. Between the trimmed V and J ends, which lost 5 bases and 5 bases, there was a span of 12 bases. Germline-derived CDR1 and CDR2 are SGHTA and FQGTGA.

This clone was seen just once. The chain couples TRBV4-3 to TRBJ1-1; TRBD1 matches at 8 bases. The germline CDR1 and CDR2 sequences are LGHNA and YSLEER. The CDR3 totals 16 residues. The J segment lost 0 bases and the V segment lost 0 bases, leaving 3 bases of the junction unmatched. The CDR3: CASSQEEGQVNTEAFF. The CDR3 nucleotides are TGCGCCAGCAGCCAAGAGGAGGGACAGGTGAACACTGAAGCTTTCTTT.

The rearrangement links TRBV15 to TRBJ2-2, with D possibly being TRBD1 (6 bases). This CDR3 is built from 17 residues. V lost 3 bases and J 2 bases, leaving 16 bases between the germline ends. Germline loops: CDR1 LNHNV, CDR2 YYDKDF (reference sequence). CDR3 nucleotides: TGTGCCACCAGCAGTGGACTTGGACAGCGCAACACCGGGGAGCTGTTTTTT. This sequence encodes CATSSGLGQRNTGELFF.

Notes on this clone: Mismatch with germline at one junction end may stem from a read error. The chain has TRBV7-7 and TRBJ2-7; 10 bases fit TRBD2. Per germline, CDR1 SSHAT and CDR2 FNYEAQ (reference sequence). The CDR3 totals 17 residues. CDR3 protein: CASSCPLPPGLAYGQYF. In DNA form, the CDR3 reads TGTGCTAGCAGCTGCCCACTTCCTCCGGGACTAGCGTACGGGCAGTACTTC.

The chain couples TRBV30 to TRBJ2-6, with D possibly matching TRBD1 (5 bases). Germline assignment: CDR1 GTSNPN and CDR2 SVGIG (reference sequence). Deletions cut 1 base from V and 1 base from J, with 8 bases between. The CDR3 runs to 15 residues. CDR3 amino acids: CAWSAPGSGANVLTF. CDR3 DNA sequence: TGTGCCTGGAGTGCCCCAGGGTCTGGGGCCAACGTCCTGACTTTC.

CDR3 DNA sequence: TGCGCCAGCACCTTACAGGGAGCAGAGACCCAGTACTTC. Translated: CASTLQGAETQYF. V is TRBV5-1 and J is TRBJ2-5; the D gene is possibly TRBD1 (6 bases). This CDR3 has 13 amino acids. V gave up 6 bases and J gave up 4 bases, with 13 bases separating them. The germline CDR1 and CDR2 sequences are SGHRS and YFSETQ.

This chain uses TRBV6-1 with TRBJ2-3; D is unclear. The germline V gene encodes CDR1 MNHNS and CDR2 SASEGT. Between the trimmed V and J ends, which lost 6 bases and 6 bases, there was a span of 4 bases. CDR3 size: 10 residues. The CDR3 sequence: CASREDTQYF. The CDR3 DNA is TGTGCCAGCAGGGAGGATACGCAGTATTTT.

The V and J genes are TRBV2 and TRBJ1-1, with unresolved D. V was cut by 3 bases and J by 10 bases, with 15 bases left in between. The CDR3 is 13 amino acids. Germline assignment: CDR1 SNHLY and CDR2 FYNNEI. CDR3 in amino acids: CASSESRGVGAFF. In DNA form, the CDR3 reads TGTGCCAGCAGTGAGTCTCGGGGTGTTGGAGCTTTCTTT.

This clone was seen only once. The rearrangement uses TRBV4-1 and TRBJ1-2; a weak D match, TRBD1 (6 bases). The CDR3 spans 16 residues. The ends were cut back, 1 base at V and 8 bases at J, with 20 bases in the middle. CDR1 is MGHRA and CDR2 is YSYEKL in the germline V gene. The CDR3 coding sequence is TGCGCCAGCAGCCAAGCCGCCGGGACACCGATAGGAGGCTACACCTTC. This translates into CASSQAAGTPIGGYTF.

The chain joins TRBV19 to TRBJ2-1; weak D call: TRBD1 (5 bases). CDR1 is LNHDA, CDR2 SQIVND, per germline (reference sequence). V lost 1 base and J lost 7, with 11 bases in between. The CDR3 sequence is 14 residues long. The CDR3 loop is CASSIGPGPNEQFF. DNA of the CDR3: TGTGCCAGTAGTATAGGCCCAGGGCCGAATGAGCAGTTCTTC.

This clone was counted a few times. This chain uses TRBV5-1 with TRBJ2-2, with 8 bases aligning to TRBD1. V lost 3 bases to trimming and J lost 2 bases; unmatched junction nucleotides: 12. CDR1 is SGHRS and CDR2 is YFSETQ in the germline V gene. The CDR3 has 18 amino acids. CDR3 sequence (DNA): TGCGCCAGCAGCTACAACCGGGACAGGCTCCTAAACACCGGGGAGCTGTTTTTT. Translating it yields CASSYNRDRLLNTGELFF. Complete variable domain (other parts from reference TRBV5-1 and TRBJ2-2): KAGVTQTPRYLIKTRGQQVTLSCSPISGHRSVSWYQQTPGQGLQFLFEYFSETQRNKGNFPGRFSGRQFSNSRSEMNVSTLELGDSALYLCASSYNRDRLLNTGELFFGEGSRLTVL.

The chain links TRBV5-1 to TRBJ2-2; 11 nucleotides line up with TRBD2. The CDR3 covers 15 residues. CDR1 is SGHRS, CDR2 YFSETQ, per germline. V lost 1 base to trimming and J lost 6 bases; unmatched junction nucleotides: 2. The CDR3 spells CASSLLAGGAGELFF. The CDR3 coding sequence is TGCGCCAGCAGCTTGCTAGCGGGAGGCGCCGGGGAGCTGTTTTTT.

The chain couples TRBV6-4 to TRBJ1-2; 8 nucleotides agree with TRBD1. The CDR3 is made up of 15 amino acids. The V segment lost 4 bases and the J segment 5 bases; nucleotides outside the gene matches: 9. CDR1 is MRHNA and CDR2 is SNTAGT in the germline V gene. CDR3: CASSATGGAGYGYTF. CDR3 DNA sequence: TGTGCCAGCAGTGCTACAGGGGGTGCAGGTTATGGCTACACCTTC.

The J gene is TRBJ1-5, the V gene TRBV7-2, with D perhaps matching TRBD1 (5 bases). Trimming cost V 1 base and J 0 bases, with 10 bases left between them. CDR1 is SGHTA and CDR2 is FQGNSA in the germline V gene. The CDR3 length is 16 residues. CDR3 in DNA: TGTGCCAGCAGCTTAGTTGGGGACTATAGCAATCAGCCCCAGCATTTT. Residues: CASSLVGDYSNQPQHF.

The chain recombines TRBV7-2 with TRBJ1-1; D gene uncertain. Germline V CDR1 and CDR2: SGHTA, FQGNSA. The CDR3 consists of 13 residues. Trimming removed 5 bases at V and 3 bases at J, with 10 bases between. CDR3 nucleotides: TGTGCCAGCAGCACCCGAGAGTACACTGAAGCTTTCTTT. It specifies CASSTREYTEAFF.

This chain uses TRBV18 with TRBJ2-5, with D tentatively TRBD2 (5 bases). This CDR3 has 12 residues. V was cut by 3 bases and J by 5 bases, with 7 bases left in between. The V gene's germline CDR1 is KGHSH and CDR2 LQKENI. The CDR3, as DNA: TGTGCCAGCTCACCCCGAGGGGAGACCCAGTACTTC. It codes for CASSPRGETQYF.

The chain carries TRBV10-1 and TRBJ1-5, with D tentatively TRBD1 (6 bases). Germline V lookup: CDR1 WNHNN, CDR2 SYGVQD (reference sequence). CDR3 length: 15 amino acids. The V and J ends lost 7 bases and 2 bases respectively, with 15 bases between them. CDR3 coding DNA: TGCGCCAGCACCATACAGGGTATTGGCAATCAGCCCCAGCATTTT. Its protein product is CASTIQGIGNQPQHF.

This chain joins TRBV7-2 and TRBJ2-1, with D tentatively TRBD2 (5 bases). V was trimmed by 4 bases and J by 1 base, leaving 14 bases between them. CDR1 is SGHTA, CDR2 FQGNSA, per germline. This CDR3 comprises 16 residues. CDR3 DNA: TGTGCCAGCAGCTCTGGTCGGGGTGCTTCCTACAATGAGCAGTTCTTC. Translated: CASSSGRGASYNEQFF. The full variable domain, with the rest looked up from reference TRBV7-2 and TRBJ2-1, is GAGVSQSPSNKVTEKGKDVELRCDPISGHTALYWYRQSLGQGLEFLIYFQGNSAPDKSGLPSDRFSAERTGGSVSTLTIQRTQQEDSAVYLCASSSGRGASYNEQFFGPGTRLTVL.

This clone was observed a few times. The chain recombines TRBV28 with TRBJ1-5; perhaps TRBD1 as D (6 bases). This CDR3 has 16 amino acids. The germline V and J ends were trimmed by 6 bases and 6 bases, with 21 bases remaining between them. Per germline, CDR1 MDHEN and CDR2 SYDVKM. The CDR3 loop is CASRRPTEDSSQPQHF. The CDR3 DNA reads TGTGCCAGCAGACGCCCTACCGAGGACAGCTCTCAGCCCCAGCATTTT.

This rearrangement joins TRBV6-1 to TRBJ2-1; D is possibly TRBD1 (6 bases). The CDR3 is made up of 12 amino acids. The germline CDR1 and CDR2 sequences are MNHNS and SASEGT. Deletions cut 6 bases from V and 7 bases from J, with 10 bases between. The CDR3 nucleotides are TGTGCCAGCAGGTTTCAGGGGAATGAGCAGTTCTTC. It translates to CASRFQGNEQFF.

J is TRBJ1-4 and V is TRBV5-1; the D gene is possibly TRBD1 (5 bases). This CDR3 region has 14 residues. Deletions cut 7 bases from V and 5 bases from J, with 15 bases between. Germline V CDR1 and CDR2: SGHRS, YFSETQ. CDR3 in DNA: TGCGCCAGCTCCACAGGTTGGGAAAATGAAAAACTGTTTTTT. Protein: CASSTGWENEKLFF.

The chain joins TRBV18 to TRBJ2-5; 10 positions agree with TRBD1. TRBJ2-7 explains the end of the DNA better; the J call may be wrong. Germline assignment: CDR1 KGHSH and CDR2 LQKENI. The CDR3 runs 16 residues. This chain's CDR3 is CASSPPIGQGAYEQYF. For the CDR3, the DNA is TGTGCCAGCTCACCACCGATTGGACAGGGGGCCTACGAGCAGTACTTC.